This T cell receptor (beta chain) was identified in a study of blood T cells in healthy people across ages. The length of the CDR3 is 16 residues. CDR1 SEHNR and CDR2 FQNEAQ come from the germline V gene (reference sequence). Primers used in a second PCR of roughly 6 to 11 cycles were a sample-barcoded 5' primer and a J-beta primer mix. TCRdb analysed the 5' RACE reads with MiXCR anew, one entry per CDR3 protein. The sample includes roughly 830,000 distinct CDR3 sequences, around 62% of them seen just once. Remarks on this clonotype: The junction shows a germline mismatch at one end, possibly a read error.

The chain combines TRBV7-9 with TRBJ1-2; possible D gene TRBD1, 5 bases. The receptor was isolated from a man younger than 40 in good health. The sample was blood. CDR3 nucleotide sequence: TGTGCCAGCAGCCCTAGCGCGAAGGGACCTAAATATGGCTACACCTTC. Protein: CASSPSAKGPKYGYTF.